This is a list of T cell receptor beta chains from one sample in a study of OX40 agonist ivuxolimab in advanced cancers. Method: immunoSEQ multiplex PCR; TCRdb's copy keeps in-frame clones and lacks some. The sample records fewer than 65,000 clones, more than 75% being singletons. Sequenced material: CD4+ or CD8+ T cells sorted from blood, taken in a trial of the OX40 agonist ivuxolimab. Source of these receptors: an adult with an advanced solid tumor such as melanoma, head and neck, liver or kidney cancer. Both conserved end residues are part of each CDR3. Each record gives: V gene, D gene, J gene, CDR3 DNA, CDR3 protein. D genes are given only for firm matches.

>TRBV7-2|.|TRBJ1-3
TGTGCCAGCAGCTTTGGTTCGGGGAAGGGAAACACCATATATTTT
CASSFGSGKGNTIYF
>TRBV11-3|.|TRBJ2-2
TGTGCCAGCAGCCGCGGAGGGAACACCGGGGAGCTGTTTTTT
CASSRGGNTGELFF
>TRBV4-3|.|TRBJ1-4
TGCGCCAGCAGCCAAGTTTCGTCGACGCCAAGGGCTGGGAAACTGTTTTTT
CASSQVSSTPRAGKLFF
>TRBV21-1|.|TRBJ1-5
TGTGCCAGCAGCAAAGAGACAGGGAAGGGTTATCAGCCCCAGCATTTT
CASSKETGKGYQPQHF
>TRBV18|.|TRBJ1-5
TGTGCCAGCTCACCATCGAGGGCCAATCAGCCCCAGCATTTT
CASSPSRANQPQHF
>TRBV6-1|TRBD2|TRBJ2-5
TGTGCCAGTTCGACTAGCGGGAGGGTGGAGACCCAGTACTTC
CASSTSGRVETQYF
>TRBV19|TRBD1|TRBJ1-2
TGTGCCAGTAGGGACAGGGAGAACTATGGCTACACCTTC
CASRDRENYGYTF
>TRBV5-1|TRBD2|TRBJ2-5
TGCGCCAGCAGCCCTAGCGGGAGGATTCAGGTAGAGACCCAGTACTTC
CASSPSGRIQVETQYF
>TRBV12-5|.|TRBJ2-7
TGTGCTAGTGCTCTCGGGGCTAGCGCTACCTACGAGCAGTACTTC
CASALGASATYEQYF
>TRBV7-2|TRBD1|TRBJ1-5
TGTGCCAGCAGCCTCTCAGGGGGATATAGCAATCAGCCCCAGCATTTT
CASSLSGGYSNQPQHF